Below, one T cell receptor beta chain is given with its context. What it binds is unknown. CDR3 length equals 16 residues. CDR1 SGHVS and CDR2 FNYEAQ come from the germline V gene. Trimming removed 6 bases at V and 4 bases at J, with 20 bases between. CD4+ cell separation produced CD45RA+ naive and CD45RA-negative memory subsets. This record comes from a study of shared clonotypes between healthy human individuals. Data came from immunoSEQ multiplex PCR; TCRdb stores just in-frame clones and leaves some out. The repertoire holds fewer than 400,000 clones, with approximately 79% as singletons. Regarding the study as a whole: The sharing of roughly 5% of naive CD4 clonotypes was seen across several donors. Larger estimated richness was generally seen in naive subsets than in memory subsets. Against clonotypes common to all four donors, non-shared ones had lower generation probabilities.

The chain employs TRBV7-6 and TRBJ2-3, with D perhaps TRBD2 (5 bases). Material: memory CD4+ T cells sorted from blood. Subset: CD45RA-negative fraction. The receptor was isolated from a young man in good health. In nucleotides, the CDR3 is TGTGCCAGCAGACCTAGCATAGGGTCCGCGGCAGATACGCAGTATTTT. Its translation is CASRPSIGSAADTQYF.